The 10 T cell receptor beta chains presented below share a single source sample, sequenced in a study of breast tumors, draining lymph nodes, adjacent tissues. Samples came from axillary lymph nodes draining the breast cancer. Each CDR3 protein is one row after TCRdb ran MiXCR on the multiplex PCR reads. This repertoire shows 150,000 to 200,000 distinct CDR3 sequences, 33% found once; its top ten account for 4.3%. The sequenced sample consisted of axillary lymph node tissue. Every receptor here comes from a female donor with breast cancer. Some clones in this sample may be carry-over from other donors' samples.

At least ten counts were recorded for this clonotype. The chain links TRBV7-2 to TRBJ2-5, with D possibly matching TRBD1 (5 bases). This CDR3 contains 14 residues. V lost 1 base and J 4 bases, leaving 10 bases between the germline ends. Germline CDR1 and CDR2: SGHTA and FQGNSA. The CDR3 spells CASSLDGALETQYF. CDR3 nucleotide sequence: TGTGCCAGCAGCTTAGATGGGGCTTTAGAGACCCAGTACTTC.

The chain has TRBV10-3 and TRBJ2-6, with D perhaps TRBD1 (6 bases). Trimming pared 6 bases from V and 4 bases from J, leaving 10 bases between. This CDR3 spans 14 amino acids. CDR1 and CDR2 from the germline V gene are ENHRY and SYGVKD. CDR3 protein: CAIRDGTGANVLTF. The CDR3 bases are TGTGCCATCAGAGACGGGACAGGGGCCAACGTCCTGACTTTC.

In its sample, this clonotype was seen many times. This chain connects TRBV12-3 or TRBV12-4 to TRBJ1-5, with D unclear. Trimming took 5 bases from V and 1 from J, leaving 12 bases between them. The length of the CDR3 is 15 residues. CDR3 loop: CASSPSTVSNQPQHF. In DNA form, the CDR3 reads TGTGCCAGCAGTCCTTCGACTGTGAGCAATCAGCCCCAGCATTTT.

In the case of this clonotype: This may come from a read error, since a much larger clone is one base off. The conserved phenylalanine or tryptophan normally closing the CDR3 is absent here, so this likely arose from a read error. The rearrangement joins TRBV7-6 to TRBJ2-5; unclear D gene. The CDR3 covers 14 residues. The V gene's germline CDR1 is SGHVS and CDR2 FNYEAQ. Between the trimmed V and J ends, which lost 5 bases and 4 bases, there was a span of 14 bases. Written as DNA, the CDR3 is TGTGCCAGCAGCCAGGACCTAACCCGAGAGACCCAGTACCTC. It encodes CASSQDLTRETQYL.

This clonotype was detected many times. The rearrangement uses TRBV19 and TRBJ2-3; 9 bases align to TRBD2. V trimming: 2 bases; J trimming: 6 bases; junction bases outside the gene matches: 3. Germline CDR1 reads LNHDA; CDR2 reads SQIVND (reference sequence). CDR3 length: 14 amino acids. CDR3 loop: CASSIMSGGDTQYF. In DNA, the CDR3 is TGTGCCAGTAGTATAATGAGCGGGGGGGATACGCAGTATTTT.

This clonotype was counted between two and nine times. The CDR3 coding sequence is TGTGCCAGCACCCCGGACGGGAGCTCTGGGGCCAACGTCCTGACTTTC. It encodes CASTPDGSSGANVLTF. The chain couples TRBV6-2 or TRBV6-3 to TRBJ2-6; a weak D match, TRBD2 (6 bases). CDR3 size: 16 residues. The germline V gene has CDR1 MNHEY and CDR2 SVGEGT. V lost 7 bases, J lost 0 bases, and 13 bases lay in between.

CDR3 bases: TGTGCCAGCAGTTACTCCACAGTCACAGATACGCAGTATTTT. The encoded protein is CASSYSTVTDTQYF. The chain employs TRBV6-2 or TRBV6-3 and TRBJ2-3; D unclear. Looked up from germline, CDR1 is MNHEY and CDR2 is SVGEGT. V was pared by 0 bases and J by 2 bases, with 6 bases between. The CDR3 consists of 14 residues.

At least ten counts were recorded for this clonotype. The V and J genes are TRBV4-2 and TRBJ2-7; D remains unclear. CDR1 and CDR2 from the germline V gene are LGHNA and YNFKEQ. This CDR3 region has 14 residues. Trimming took off 0 bases at V and 6 bases at J, with 12 bases between the two ends. The CDR3 DNA reads as TGTGCCAGCAGCCAAGATGGACCCCGGACCGAGCAGTACTTC. Amino acids: CASSQDGPRTEQYF.

The chain is built from TRBV5-5 and TRBJ2-2; D is undetermined. In germline, CDR1 is SGHKS, CDR2 YYEKEE (reference sequence). Trimming stripped 0 bases from V and 4 bases from J, with 10 bases between. There are 15 residues in the CDR3. CDR3 protein: CASSLAGPSTGELFF. The CDR3 coding sequence is TGTGCCAGCAGCTTGGCCGGTCCTTCCACCGGGGAGCTGTTTTTT.

There are many counts of this clonotype. This chain links TRBV19 with TRBJ1-2, with no clear D. The V and J ends lost 5 bases and 7 bases respectively, with 23 bases between them. Germline CDR1 and CDR2: LNHDA and SQIVND (reference sequence). The CDR3 has 16 residues. This CDR3 is CASSWALGRSSFGYTF. CDR3 in DNA: TGTGCCAGTAGTTGGGCCCTAGGACGGTCAAGTTTTGGCTACACCTTC.